The T cell receptor beta chain described here comes from a study of blood T cell repertoires in COVID-19. Study as a whole: The United States, Italy and Spain were the sources of the acute and convalescent COVID-19 samples. Sample material is recorded as cDNA or gDNA derived from T cells, B-cell-depleted T cells, or PBMCs.

Trimming removed 4 bases at V and 0 bases at J, with 10 bases between. In germline, CDR1 is MDHEN, CDR2 SYDVKM. There are 15 residues in the CDR3. In the original analysis: Researchers report that nucleated cell counts were estimated from reference gene primer amplification. Sequenced by immunoSEQ multiplex PCR; TCRdb stores in-frame clones only, minus some. V and J calls and clone size come straight from that table; D and trimming were deduced from the DNA. The sample has about 200,000 clones; around 80% are singletons. This sequence was found in a woman aged 70-85 years with acute or convalescent COVID-19. Input material: peripheral blood. This chain links TRBV28 with TRBJ2-1; no firm D call. CDR3 sequence reads: CASSSSTGSYNEQFF. Written as DNA, the CDR3 is TGTGCCAGCAGTTCCTCGACGGGCTCCTACAATGAGCAGTTCTTC.